The 18 T cell receptor beta chains presented below share a single source sample, sequenced in a study of T cell responses to AZD1222 COVID-19 vaccine (dated by TCRdb to the early 2020s). Library preparation employed the immunoSEQ multiplex PCR assay. TCRdb took this table from immuneACCESS and kept in-frame rearrangements with V and J called. Such tables lack part of the clones; where checked against another copy, unresolved V genes explain under half of the gap, and the rest is unexplained. This sample holds tens of thousands of clones; about 92% were observed only once. The ten largest make up about 5.2% of the sample. What this sample's time point label stands for: about 28 days (+/-7) after the second vaccine dose. The sample in question was peripheral blood, obtained 28 days after the second AZD1222 dose. These receptors all stem from an adult who received the AZD1222 COVID-19 vaccine.

The rearrangement uses TRBV6-4 and TRBJ2-3; D is uncertain. The CDR3 loop spans 14 amino acids. The germline gives CDR1 MRHNA, CDR2 SNTAGT. Trimming left V 3 bases short and J 2 bases short, with 9 bases between. CDR3 residues: CASSEGAYTDTQYF. The CDR3, as DNA: TGTGCCAGCAGTGAAGGAGCGTACACAGATACGCAGTATTTT.

V gene TRBV5-4 combines with J gene TRBJ1-5, with no clear D. V shed 4 bases and J shed 4 bases, with 6 bases lying between them. The CDR3 has 12 residues. Looked up from germline, CDR1 is SGHNT and CDR2 is YYREEE (reference sequence). The CDR3 here is CASSAGNQPQHF. DNA for the CDR3: TGTGCCAGCAGCGCGGGAAATCAGCCCCAGCATTTT.

The chain uses TRBV7-9 and TRBJ2-5; 14 bases match TRBD2. The germline V gene encodes CDR1 SEHNR and CDR2 FQNEAQ (reference sequence). V was pared by 7 bases and J by 1 base, with 5 bases of the junction left unmatched. CDR3 size: 16 residues. CDR3 DNA: TGTGCCAGCAACACAGGACTAGCGGGGGGCCAAGAGACCCAGTACTTC. Its translation: CASNTGLAGGQETQYF.

This rearrangement joins TRBV28 to TRBJ2-7; D is possibly TRBD1 or TRBD2 (5 bases each). V gave up 6 bases and J gave up 4 bases, with 22 bases separating them. Germline V CDR1 and CDR2: MDHEN, SYDVKM. CDR3 length equals 16 residues. As DNA, the CDR3 is TGTGCCAGCAGCGCAACATGGGCAGGGAGTAAATACGAGCAGTACTTC. Protein product: CASSATWAGSKYEQYF.

The gene calls are TRBV7-9 and TRBJ1-3, with D possibly TRBD1 on 5 matching bases. Trimming removed 1 base at V and 0 bases at J, with 10 bases between. This CDR3 has 16 amino acids. Germline V lookup: CDR1 SEHNR, CDR2 FQNEAQ (reference sequence). CDR3 in amino acids: CASSLGQLLSGNTIYF. The CDR3 nucleotides are TGTGCCAGCAGCTTAGGACAGCTCCTCTCTGGAAACACCATATATTTT.

V gene TRBV9 combines with J gene TRBJ1-1; possibly TRBD1 for D (5 bases). V gave up 0 bases and J gave up 5 bases, with 14 bases separating them. Germline CDR1 SGDLS, CDR2 YYNGEE. The CDR3 loop spans 15 amino acids. This chain's CDR3 is CASSVGPGKGTEAFF. CDR3 nucleotide sequence: TGTGCCAGCAGCGTAGGACCAGGGAAGGGTACTGAAGCTTTCTTT.

The chain has TRBV6-1 and TRBJ2-5; the D gene is possibly TRBD1 (6 bases). Trimming left V 1 base short and J 5 bases short, with 14 bases between. This CDR3 region has 15 residues. CDR1 and CDR2 (germline): MNHNS, SASEGT. CDR3 residues: CASSEGAGAVETQYF. CDR3 sequence (DNA): TGTGCCAGCAGTGAAGGGGCAGGGGCTGTGGAGACCCAGTACTTC.

This chain uses TRBV19 with TRBJ2-5, with 10 bases identical to TRBD1. There are 15 residues in the CDR3. The germline gives CDR1 LNHDA, CDR2 SQIVND (reference sequence). V shed 4 bases and J 1 base; nucleotides not matched to a gene: 3. The CDR3 DNA reads TGTGCCAGTAGTAACCGGGACAGGGGCCAAGAGACCCAGTACTTC. It encodes CASSNRDRGQETQYF.

In regard to this clone: A junction boundary mismatches the germline segment, possibly from a read error. This chain joins TRBV6-5 and TRBJ2-5; the D gene is possibly TRBD2 (6 bases). The CDR3 totals 12 residues. Germline V gene lookup returns CDR1 MNHEY and CDR2 SVGAGI. DNA of the CDR3: TGTGCCAGCACCTCTTTCGGGAGAAGCTATCACTTC. Encoded protein: CASTSFGRSYHF.

The chain recombines TRBV24-1 with TRBJ1-2; 7 bases are shared with TRBD1. The germline V gene has CDR1 KGHDR and CDR2 SFDVKD. There are 15 residues in the CDR3. J gave up 5 bases and V 2 bases, and 7 bases lay outside the gene matches. The CDR3 bases are TGTGCCACCAGTGATTCCGGGGACAGACTATATGGCTACACCTTC. The encoded protein is CATSDSGDRLYGYTF.

The V call is TRBV9, the J call TRBJ2-2; 10 bases map to TRBD2. The CDR3 runs to 16 residues. Germline V gene data show CDR1 as SGDLS and CDR2 as YYNGEE. The J segment lost 6 bases and the V segment lost 4 bases, leaving 9 bases of the junction unmatched. In DNA, the CDR3 is TGTGCCAGCAGCTCCGAGCGGGGGGGCCATCCCGGGGAGCTGTTTTTT. Protein sequence: CASSSERGGHPGELFF.

V and J are TRBV11-2 and TRBJ2-1, with 9 bases aligning to TRBD1. The V and J ends lost 4 bases and 3 bases, in that order; junction bases with no gene match: 10. This CDR3 has 17 residues. CDR1 is SGHAT and CDR2 is FQNNGV in the germline V gene. This CDR3 is CASSSDTGTGNYNEQFF. The DNA of the CDR3 is TGTGCCAGCAGCTCAGATACCGGGACAGGGAACTACAATGAGCAGTTCTTC.

Only one count was recorded for this clone. V usage is TRBV18 and J usage is TRBJ1-1; D might be TRBD1 (6 bases). Germline CDR1 KGHSH, CDR2 LQKENI. Trimming took 6 bases from V and 0 from J, leaving 11 bases between them. The CDR3 has 14 amino acids. CDR3 amino acids: CASSLGAMNTEAFF. DNA for the CDR3: TGTGCCAGCTCCCTGGGGGCGATGAACACTGAAGCTTTCTTT.

This clone was seen more than once but under ten times. CDR3 region: CASSAGQGTLLIV. DNA of the CDR3: TGTGCCAGCTCAGCCGGACAGGGGACACTCCTTATCGTC. The chain is built from TRBV18 and TRBJ2-7, with TRBD1 matching over 9 bases. Looked up from germline, CDR1 is KGHSH and CDR2 is LQKENI. The CDR3 is made up of 13 amino acids.

The J gene is TRBJ2-1, the V gene TRBV29-1, with D hard to call. V lost 7 bases, J lost 3 bases, and 10 bases lay in between. Per germline, CDR1 SQVTM and CDR2 ANQGSEA. This CDR3 region has 12 residues. CDR3 amino acids: CSASGDYNEQFF. CDR3 bases: TGCAGCGCCTCAGGAGACTACAATGAGCAGTTCTTC.

The V gene is TRBV2, the J gene TRBJ1-3, with D maybe TRBD1 (6 bases). CDR1 and CDR2 from the germline V gene are SNHLY and FYNNEI. The CDR3 is made up of 13 amino acids. Trimming cost V 4 bases and J 7 bases, with 11 bases left between them. The CDR3: CASSVGGQNTIYF. The CDR3 DNA reads as TGTGCCAGCAGTGTAGGGGGGCAGAACACCATATATTTT.

J is TRBJ1-3 and V is TRBV14; D is uncertain. Per the germline V gene, CDR1 is SGHDN and CDR2 is FVKESK. The CDR3 runs 15 residues. The V end was cut by 1 base, the J end by 0 bases, with 7 bases between. The CDR3 is CASSQVVSSGNTIYF. Written as DNA, the CDR3 is TGTGCCAGCAGCCAAGTCGTGTCCTCTGGAAACACCATATATTTT.

The chain is built from TRBV27 and TRBJ2-5; 8 nucleotides line up with TRBD1. V was pared by 5 bases and J by 5 bases, with 4 bases of the junction left unmatched. The CDR3 consists of 13 residues. CDR1 and CDR2 (germline): MNHEY, SMNVEV (reference sequence). The CDR3: CASSPQGAETQYF. In DNA form, the CDR3 reads TGTGCCAGCAGTCCCCAGGGGGCGGAGACCCAGTACTTC.